This T cell receptor (beta chain) was profiled in a study of breast tumors, draining lymph nodes, adjacent tissues. Overall study findings and caveats: Tumor T cell lymph node origin was a supported hypothesis, not proven. Tumor and nontumor repertoires were significantly more similar in luminal-like than in basal-like breast cancer. Tumor TCR diversity was below lymph nodes but above nontumor tissue. Data fit most tumor T cells coming from lymph node, expanding in tumor.

TCRdb reprocessed the multiplex PCR reads with MiXCR, giving one entry per CDR3 protein. Found here are about 80,000 distinct CDR3 sequences, roughly a fifth of them singletons; the top ten hold about 2.4%. A remark on this clonotype: What it recognizes is unknown.

The ends were cut back, 4 bases at V and 4 bases at J, with 16 bases in the middle. Germline CDR1 LGHDT, CDR2 YNNKEL (reference sequence). This CDR3 is built from 15 residues. Breast cancer patients provided tissue from their axillary draining lymph nodes. The chain couples TRBV3-1 to TRBJ1-2; D possibly corresponds to TRBD1 (6 bases). The sample was axillary lymph node tissue. The source of this sequence is a female donor with breast cancer. Some clones in this sample may be carry-over from other donors' samples. The CDR3 sequence is CASSRARGGAYGYTF. CDR3 coding DNA: TGTGCCAGCAGCCGGGCGCGGGGGGGGGCCTATGGCTACACCTTC.